These T cell receptor beta chains were read from a single sample in a study of cytomegalovirus exposure and HLA in healthy donors. Sequencing used immunoSEQ multiplex PCR; TCRdb keeps in-frame clones, though not all of them. The table includes fewer than 130,000 clones, roughly 71% detected once. Material: PBMCs. Receptors were obtained from a man aged 35-49 years in good health and CMV-seropositive. The CDR3 runs from the conserved cysteine through the conserved F or W. The D gene is left open where the match is weak. Size tells how often a clone was seen (once, few, many) or the class of an expanded clone, and some rows leave it out.

D | size | length | J | V | DNA | CDR3
- | - | 13 | TRBJ2-5 | TRBV6-5 | TGTGCCAGCAGGTTCTTTGGGGCAGAGACCCAGTACTTC | CASRFFGAETQYF
- | - | 12 | TRBJ2-3 | TRBV6-6 | TGTGCCAGCAGCCCTGAGTCAGATACGCAGTATTTT | CASSPESDTQYF
TRBD2 | - | 16 | TRBJ2-7 | TRBV4-3 | TGCGCCAGCAGCCAAGATTATCTGGCGGGAGCCTACGAGCAGTACTTC | CASSQDYLAGAYEQYF
- | few | 13 | TRBJ2-1 | TRBV28 | TGTGCCAGCAGTCTAGTAGAGTTCCGAGAGCAGTTCTTC | CASSLVEFREQFF
- | - | 16 | TRBJ2-1 | TRBV5-1 | TGCGCCAGCAGCTTGGGGATTGTCCGGACAGTTGATGAGCAGTTCTTC | CASSLGIVRTVDEQFF
- | - | 11 | TRBJ1-5 | TRBV28 | TGTGCCAGCAGTGCGGATCAGCCCCAGCATTTT | CASSADQPQHF
TRBD1 | - | 16 | TRBJ2-3 | TRBV5-6 | TGTGCCAGCAGCTTTGAACCGGGACAGAGCACAGATACGCAGTATTTT | CASSFEPGQSTDTQYF
TRBD1 | - | 15 | TRBJ1-4 | TRBV4-1 | TGCGCCAGCAGCCCGTGGACAGGAGGGATTGAAAAACTGTTTTTT | CASSPWTGGIEKLFF
TRBD2 | - | 15 | TRBJ2-1 | TRBV28 | TGTGCCAGCAGTCCACTAAGCGGGGGGTACAATGAGCAGTTCTTC | CASSPLSGGYNEQFF
- | few | 11 | TRBJ1-4 | TRBV19 | TGTGCCAGTAGTTCGAATGAAAAACTGTTTTTT | CASSSNEKLFF
TRBD1 | - | 13 | TRBJ2-7 | TRBV6-5 | TGTGCCAGCAGTTTTGGCAGGGGGTACCATGGGTACTTC | CASSFGRGYHGYF
- | once | 15 | TRBJ1-3 | TRBV6-6 | TGTGCCAGCAGTTATCAGAGGGACTCTTTGGACACCATATATTTT | CASSYQRDSLDTIYF
TRBD2 | - | 14 | TRBJ2-1 | TRBV10-3 | TGTGCCATCAGTGAGGGGCGGGAGGGGAATGAGCAGTTCTTC | CAISEGREGNEQFF
- | - | 12 | TRBJ2-1 | TRBV28 | TGTGCCACCGCACCGGCCTACAATGAGCAGTTCTTC | CATAPAYNEQFF
TRBD1 | - | 15 | TRBJ1-2 | TRBV7-2 | TGTGCCAGCAGCCCGCAGGGGGGCGAGTATTATGGCTACACCTTC | CASSPQGGEYYGYTF
TRBD2 | many | 16 | TRBJ2-3 | TRBV7-3 | TGTGCCAGCAGCAGCGGGACCAGTTCCCTCACAGATACGCAGTATTTT | CASSSGTSSLTDTQYF
- | many | 16 | TRBJ2-3 | TRBV27 | TGTGCCAGCAGTCCCCTATTTGCATCCCGCACAGATACGCAGTATTTT | CASSPLFASRTDTQYF
TRBD2 | - | 14 | TRBJ2-5 | TRBV4-1 | TGCGCCAGTTCCGGACTAGCTGTTCAAGAGACCCAGTACTTC | CASSGLAVQETQYF
- | - | 15 | TRBJ1-2 | TRBV30 | TGTGCCTGGAGGCCCAAGGGTGCAGGGCGCTATGGCTACACCTTC | CAWRPKGAGRYGYTF
TRBD2 | - | 16 | TRBJ2-2 | TRBV5-1 | TGCGCCAGCAGCTCTGTAGCGGGAGGAAACACCGGGGAGCTGTTTTTT | CASSSVAGGNTGELFF
TRBD2 | - | 16 | TRBJ2-2 | TRBV27 | TGTGCCAGCAGTTTCAGCGGGAGGGCCTACGCCGGGGAGCTGTTTTTT | CASSFSGRAYAGELFF
TRBD1 | - | 13 | TRBJ2-1 | TRBV27 | TGTGCCAGCAGTCCCCCCCCTAGGGGGCGGCAGTTCTTC | CASSPPPRGRQFF
- | - | 12 | TRBJ1-2 | TRBV5-1 | TGCGCCAGCAGCGACAGTAACTATGGCTACACCTTC | CASSDSNYGYTF
- | - | 15 | TRBJ2-7 | TRBV4-2 | TGTGCCAGCAGCGGACGACAGGAAACCACCTACGAGCAGTACTTC | CASSGRQETTYEQYF
- | - | 16 | TRBJ2-5 | TRBV21-1 | TGTGCCAGCAGCAAAACGGACAGGGGTTTCCAAGAGACCCAGTACTTC | CASSKTDRGFQETQYF
TRBD2 | few | 15 | TRBJ2-1 | TRBV11-2 | TGTGCCAGCAGCTTAACTAGCGGACCCTACAATGAGCAGTTCTTC | CASSLTSGPYNEQFF
- | - | 18 | TRBJ2-6 | TRBV9 | TGTGCCAGCAGCCAAGGACTACTCCTTCGCTCTGGGGCCAACGTCCTGACTTTC | CASSQGLLLRSGANVLTF
TRBD1 | - | 15 | TRBJ1-1 | TRBV19 | TGTGCCAGTAGTCCCCCGGGACAGGTGAACACTGAAGCTTTCTTT | CASSPPGQVNTEAFF
- | - | 15 | TRBJ1-2 | TRBV6-5 | TGTGCCAGCAGTTACACCTGGGGGCCAAAGAATGGCTACACCTTC | CASSYTWGPKNGYTF
TRBD1 | - | 15 | TRBJ2-3 | TRBV19 | TGTGCCAGTAGTGTGGGACAGGGGGCGTTGGATACGCAGTATTTT | CASSVGQGALDTQYF
- | - | 14 | TRBJ2-1 | TRBV10-1 | TGCGCCAGCAGTGGGCCCGGGACAAAGGATGAGCAGTTCTTC | CASSGPGTKDEQFF
TRBD1 | - | 15 | TRBJ1-2 | TRBV5-1 | TGCGCCAGCAGCTTGGAGGCAGGGGGAAACTATGGCTACACCTTC | CASSLEAGGNYGYTF
- | once | 16 | TRBJ1-3 | TRBV6-5 | TGTGCCAGCAGTTACAGGGGCCCTCAGCTTGGAAACACCATATATTTT | CASSYRGPQLGNTIYF
TRBD2 | - | 17 | TRBJ2-3 | TRBV5-4 | TGTGCCAGCAGCGCCGGGACTAGCGGGAGTAGATCGGATACGCAGTATTTT | CASSAGTSGSRSDTQYF
- | once | 11 | TRBJ1-5 | TRBV19 | TGTGCCAGTAGTAGCGGGGAGCCCCAGCATTTT | CASSSGEPQHF
- | few | 14 | TRBJ2-7 | TRBV5-6 | TGTGCCAGCAGCTTGGGACTAGACTCTTTCGAGCAGTACTTC | CASSLGLDSFEQYF
- | - | 13 | TRBJ1-1 | TRBV6-6 | TGTGCCAGCAGTTACACGGGGGACACTGAAGCTTTCTTT | CASSYTGDTEAFF
TRBD1 | - | 14 | TRBJ2-7 | TRBV28 | TGTGCCAGCAGTTCCGGGACAGGGGGCTACGAGCAGTACTTC | CASSSGTGGYEQYF
- | - | 15 | TRBJ2-4 | TRBV2 | TGTGCCAGCAGGACTGGTAATATAGCCAAAAACATTCAGTACTTC | CASRTGNIAKNIQYF
TRBD2 | - | 16 | TRBJ2-1 | TRBV6-4 | TGTGCCAGCAGTGAAAGAGCGGGAACGCCCCACAATGAGCAGTTCTTC | CASSERAGTPHNEQFF
- | few | 15 | TRBJ2-7 | TRBV4-1 | TGCGCCAGCAGCCAAGGAGGCATTACGATCGACGAGCAGTACTTC | CASSQGGITIDEQYF
TRBD1 | - | 15 | TRBJ2-7 | TRBV19 | TGTGCCAGTAGCCCGGACAGGGACAGCTCCTACGAGCAGTACTTC | CASSPDRDSSYEQYF
- | - | 14 | TRBJ2-2 | TRBV28 | TGTGCCAGCAGTACGGGATTGTCGGGCGGGGAGCTGTTTTTT | CASSTGLSGGELFF
- | - | 14 | TRBJ2-1 | TRBV19 | TGTGCCAGTAGTATTGAGGCCTCCTACAATGAGCAGTTCTTC | CASSIEASYNEQFF
- | - | 15 | TRBJ2-1 | TRBV4-3 | TGCGCCAGCAGCCAAGTTATGTTTAGCTCCGATGAGCAGTTCTTC | CASSQVMFSSDEQFF
- | - | 15 | TRBJ1-4 | TRBV6-6 | TGTGCCAGCAGTTCGCACAGTTTGACTAATGAAAAACTGTTTTTT | CASSSHSLTNEKLFF
- | - | 12 | TRBJ2-1 | TRBV2 | TGTGCCAGCAGTGACAGCTACAATGAGCAGTTCTTC | CASSDSYNEQFF
TRBD2 | - | 14 | TRBJ2-5 | TRBV2 | TGTGCCAGCAGTGATACTAGCGGGAGGGAGACCCAGTACTTC | CASSDTSGRETQYF
TRBD1 | - | 14 | TRBJ1-5 | TRBV6-1 | TGTGCCAGCTGGTGGACAGGGGGTGGACAGCCCCAGCATTTT | CASWWTGGGQPQHF
- | - | 13 | TRBJ1-1 | TRBV29-1 | TGCAGCGTTGAACCAACTTTACAGGTTAAAACTTTCTTT | CSVEPTLQVKTFF
- | - | 11 | TRBJ2-7 | TRBV28 | TGTGCCAGCAGTCTAGCTTCCCAGCAGTACTTC | CASSLASQQYF
TRBD1 | - | 15 | TRBJ1-2 | TRBV2 | TGTGCCAGCAGTCCCTACCGGGACAGGGTGGACGGCTACACCTTC | CASSPYRDRVDGYTF
TRBD2 | once | 15 | TRBJ2-1 | TRBV5-1 | TGCGCCAGCAGCTTGGGACTAGCCTTATACAATGAGCAGTTCTTC | CASSLGLALYNEQFF
TRBD2 | - | 15 | TRBJ2-1 | TRBV4-1 | TGCGCCAGCAGCCAAGATCAACTAGCGGGCAATGAGCAGTTCTTC | CASSQDQLAGNEQFF
TRBD2 | - | 18 | TRBJ2-2 | TRBV7-6 | TGTGCCAGCAGCTTAGCGCTCCGGGCGGGAGGCGTAGCCGGGGAGCTGTTTTTT | CASSLALRAGGVAGELFF
- | - | 12 | TRBJ2-7 | TRBV25-1 | TGTGCCAGCAGTGAATCCCAGTACGAGCAGTACTTC | CASSESQYEQYF
TRBD1 | - | 15 | TRBJ1-3 | TRBV19 | TGTGCCAGTAGTATGGGGACAGGGTCCGGAAACACCATATATTTT | CASSMGTGSGNTIYF
- | few | 14 | TRBJ1-3 | TRBV9 | TGTGCCAGCAGCGTAGGTACCGGTGGAAACACCATATATTTT | CASSVGTGGNTIYF
- | - | 17 | TRBJ2-5 | TRBV21-1 | TGTGCCAGCAGCAAACAATACTGGGAGGGGGAGGCTGGGGAGCAGTACTTC | CASSKQYWEGEAGEQYF